These 19 T cell receptor beta chains share one sample of origin, sequenced in a study of blood T cells in healthy people across ages. For the second PCR, which ran for about 6 to 11 cycles, a sample-barcoded 5' primer and a J-beta primer mix were used. A single record per CDR3 protein comes from TCRdb applying MiXCR to the 5' RACE reads. The repertoire has about 1.5 million distinct CDR3 sequences, 35% to 45% of them found once; the top ten carry approximately 4%. The sample was blood. The source is a young woman in good health.

This clonotype was observed a few times. One end of the junction is discordant with germline, which a read error may explain. V and J are TRBV7-9 and TRBJ1-1; tentative D call: TRBD1 (5 bases). Germline V gene sequence: CDR1 SEHNR, CDR2 FQNEAQ (reference sequence). This CDR3 comprises 15 residues. As DNA, the CDR3 is TGTGCCAGCAGCTTAGTTTGGGGCGAGAACGCTGAAGCTTTCTTT. It is translated as CASSLVWGENAEAFF.

The chain recombines TRBV24-1 with TRBJ2-1; D ambiguous. Trimming removed 12 bases at V and 6 bases at J, with 14 bases between. Germline CDR1 and CDR2: KGHDR and SFDVKD. This CDR3 spans 12 amino acids. The CDR3 nucleotides are TGTGCCTCCTCTAGGATAGGCAATGAGCAGTTCTTC. This gives the protein CASSRIGNEQFF.

The rearrangement links TRBV18 to TRBJ2-1, with 7 bases that match TRBD2. The CDR3 length is 17 residues. CDR1 is KGHSH and CDR2 is LQKENI in the germline V gene. V gave up 0 bases and J gave up 6 bases; unmatched junction bases: 11. CDR3 protein: CASSPPARGVWSNEQFF. CDR3 sequence (DNA): TGTGCCAGCTCACCACCAGCACGGGGGGTTTGGAGCAATGAGCAGTTCTTC.

This clonotype has more than one count but fewer than ten. The chain uses TRBV5-1 and TRBJ1-1; no reliable D call. V lost 1 base and J 0 bases, leaving 16 bases between the germline ends. The germline V gene has CDR1 SGHRS and CDR2 YFSETQ. This CDR3 region has 17 residues. CDR3 sequence (DNA): TGCGCCAGCAGCTTGTTTACCAGCGATTTCCTGAACACTGAAGCTTTCTTT. Translation: CASSLFTSDFLNTEAFF.

This clonotype was observed a few times. The genes are TRBV20-1 and TRBJ2-5; the D gene is possibly TRBD1 (6 bases). This CDR3 region has 12 residues. Trimming removed 2 bases from V and 5 bases from J, with 9 bases in between. From germline, CDR1 is DFQATT and CDR2 SNEGSKA (reference sequence). CDR3 in amino acids: CSARRGFETQYF. CDR3 coding DNA: TGCAGTGCTAGAAGGGGGTTTGAGACCCAGTACTTC.

The chain couples TRBV15 to TRBJ1-5; D call uncertain. V shed 4 bases and J shed 0 bases, with 4 bases lying between them. This CDR3 has 13 amino acids. Germline-derived CDR1 and CDR2 are LNHNV and YYDKDF (reference sequence). CDR3 region: CATSTYSNQPQHF. For the CDR3, the DNA is TGTGCCACCAGCACGTATAGCAATCAGCCCCAGCATTTT.

This clonotype was found a few times. The V gene is TRBV11-2, the J gene TRBJ2-1; no definite D call. The CDR3 spans 16 residues. The ends were cut back, 0 bases at V and 0 bases at J, with 9 bases in the middle. Germline V gives CDR1 SGHAT, CDR2 FQNNGV. CDR3 bases: TGTGCCAGCAGCTTAGAGCTGACAACCTCCTACAATGAGCAGTTCTTC. It codes for CASSLELTTSYNEQFF.

The chain recombines TRBV19 with TRBJ1-2, with D unclear. The V gene's germline CDR1 is LNHDA and CDR2 SQIVND (reference sequence). The V end was cut by 7 bases, the J end by 6 bases, with 15 bases between. The CDR3 covers 13 residues. The CDR3 region has the DNA TGTGCCAGTATGACCGCGGGTTCAAATGGCTACACCTTC. Translated: CASMTAGSNGYTF.

The rearrangement uses TRBV20-1 and TRBJ2-1, with D possibly TRBD2 on 6 matching bases. The CDR3 consists of 15 residues. The ends were cut back, 0 bases at V and 3 bases at J, with 12 bases in the middle. CDR1 DFQATT and CDR2 SNEGSKA come from the germline V gene (reference sequence). CDR3 protein: CSARDWLRGYNEQFF. The CDR3 bases are TGCAGTGCTAGAGATTGGTTGCGGGGCTACAATGAGCAGTTCTTC.

V usage is TRBV20-1 and J usage is TRBJ2-7; 8 bases align to TRBD1. After removal of 5 bases from V and 2 bases from J, the junction contained 11 bases not matched to a gene. CDR3 length: 15 amino acids. Germline loops: CDR1 DFQATT, CDR2 SNEGSKA (reference sequence). CDR3 residues: CSAPNPRTGTYEQYF. CDR3 coding DNA: TGCAGTGCTCCTAATCCTCGGACAGGGACCTACGAGCAGTACTTC.

This clonotype came up a few times. The V gene is TRBV4-1, the J gene TRBJ2-1; D is possibly TRBD1 (5 bases). With 1 base removed from V and 2 bases from J, the gap between germline ends came to 9 bases. The germline gives CDR1 MGHRA, CDR2 YSYEKL. This CDR3 spans 15 amino acids. CDR3 sequence (DNA): TGCGCCAGCAGCCAAGGACAGAGAACCTACAATGAGCAGTTCTTC. It is translated as CASSQGQRTYNEQFF.

The rearrangement joins TRBV25-1 to TRBJ2-5, with TRBD2 matching over 7 bases. The germline V gene encodes CDR1 MGHDK and CDR2 SYGVNS. The CDR3 consists of 18 residues. The V segment lost 3 bases and the J segment 1 base; nucleotides outside the gene matches: 14. The CDR3 sequence: CASSDSSGGYTVQETQYF. The CDR3 DNA reads TGTGCCAGCAGTGATTCCTCGGGGGGATACACTGTCCAAGAGACCCAGTACTTC.

The rearrangement uses TRBV29-1 and TRBJ1-3; D is uncertain. V was shortened by 0 bases and J by 7 bases, with 13 bases between the two germline ends. The CDR3 loop spans 14 amino acids. CDR1 and CDR2 from the germline V gene are SQVTM and ANQGSEA. The CDR3 DNA is TGCAGCGTTGAAGAGGTTTACCTTGGGAACACCATATATTTT. Its protein product is CSVEEVYLGNTIYF.

The rearrangement joins TRBV3-1 to TRBJ2-5, with D perhaps being TRBD1 or TRBD2 (5 bases each). This CDR3 spans 15 amino acids. From germline, CDR1 is LGHDT and CDR2 YNNKEL (reference sequence). V gave up 1 base and J gave up 4 bases, with 13 bases separating them. The CDR3 DNA reads TGTGCCAGCAGCCAAGTAGTGGTCGGGGCAGAGACCCAGTACTTC. Translation gives CASSQVVVGAETQYF.

This chain links TRBV29-1 with TRBJ2-5; 16 positions match TRBD2. CDR3 length equals 13 residues. The trim removed 6 bases at V and 13 bases at J, leaving 8 bases unmatched. Germline V CDR1 and CDR2: SQVTM, ANQGSEA. In nucleotides, the CDR3 is TGCAGCGTGCTGGGACTAGCGGGAGGGCTGTTGTACTTC. Translation: CSVLGLAGGLLYF.

This clonotype was recorded a few times. V is TRBV4-3 and J is TRBJ1-2; D is possibly TRBD1 (6 bases). Germline V gene lookup returns CDR1 LGHNA and CDR2 YSLEER. Trimming left V 4 bases short and J 4 bases short, with 22 bases between. The CDR3 runs to 17 residues. CDR3 DNA sequence: TGCGCCAGCAGCCCCCGACCGACAGGAGGGGGAGGCTATGGCTACACCTTC. Its translation is CASSPRPTGGGGYGYTF.

This clonotype has only a few counts. The chain recombines TRBV6-5 with TRBJ1-2; TRBD1 matches 9 bases. Per germline, CDR1 MNHEY and CDR2 SVGAGI. With V trimmed by 6 bases and J by 8 bases, 10 bases remained unmatched. The CDR3 totals 14 residues. The CDR3 protein is CASRKDRGVKGYTF. The DNA for the CDR3 is TGTGCCAGCAGAAAAGACAGGGGGGTAAAGGGCTACACCTTC.

The chain links TRBV28 to TRBJ1-1; 7 nucleotides agree with TRBD1. Germline-derived CDR1 and CDR2 are MDHEN and SYDVKM. V shed 0 bases, J shed 0 bases, and the junction held 10 bases outside the gene matches. CDR3 length equals 18 residues. The CDR3 loop is CASSLWYSGGIMNTEAFF. CDR3 bases: TGTGCCAGCAGTTTATGGTACTCAGGGGGGATAATGAACACTGAAGCTTTCTTT.

The chain joins TRBV7-2 to TRBJ2-7; TRBD2 matches 7 bases. Germline lookup yields CDR1 SGHTA and CDR2 FQGNSA. The CDR3 has 14 residues. The V segment lost 1 base and the J segment 10 bases; nucleotides outside the gene matches: 10. CDR3 protein: CASSLGGSYEAQYF. CDR3 bases: TGTGCCAGCAGCTTAGGCGGGAGCTACGAGGCCCAGTACTTC. Full variable domain (missing parts from reference TRBV7-2 and TRBJ2-7): GAGVSQSPSNKVTEKGKDVELRCDPISGHTALYWYRQSLGQGLEFLIYFQGNSAPDKSGLPSDRFSAERTGGSVSTLTIQRTQQEDSAVYLCASSLGGSYEAQYFGPGTRLTVT.